Below, 31 T cell receptor beta chains from the same sample are listed, as sequenced in a study of blood T cell repertoires in COVID-19. Some clones are missing from TCRdb's copy, which holds only in-frame ones; the method was immunoSEQ multiplex PCR. The sample has more than 200,000 clones, around 86% seen once. Source material: peripheral blood. These receptors came from a woman aged 55-75 years with COVID-19, enrolled during active disease.

DNA of the CDR3: TGTGCCAGCAGTACTCTCCACACCATATATTTT. Amino acid sequence: CASSTLHTIYF. The chain combines TRBV6-5 with TRBJ1-3, with no clear D. Germline V CDR1 and CDR2: MNHEY, SVGAGI. The CDR3 is 11 residues long. V lost 5 bases, J lost 8 bases, and 7 bases lay in between.

The chain combines TRBV27 with TRBJ1-5, with TRBD1 as a possible D gene (5 bases). CDR1 and CDR2 from the germline V gene are MNHEY and SMNVEV (reference sequence). This CDR3 has 13 amino acids. V lost 4 bases and J 5 bases, leaving 9 bases between the germline ends. The CDR3 nucleotides are TGTGCCAGCAGTTGGGGCAGGGATCAGCCCCAGCATTTT. Amino acid sequence: CASSWGRDQPQHF.

The chain has TRBV19 and TRBJ1-1; 9 bases fit TRBD1. The junction had 6 bases not matched to a gene; V was cut back by 5 bases and J by 5 bases. This CDR3 spans 14 amino acids. Germline V lookup: CDR1 LNHDA, CDR2 SQIVND (reference sequence). The CDR3 DNA reads as TGTGCCAGTAGTCCCCGGGACAGGGTAACTGAAGCTTTCTTT. Protein: CASSPRDRVTEAFF.

This sequence joins TRBV4-3 and TRBJ2-7; D perhaps matches TRBD2 (5 bases). Germline CDR1 is LGHNA and CDR2 is YSLEER. The V and J ends lost 0 bases and 5 bases respectively, with 17 bases between them. The CDR3 has 16 residues. The CDR3 nucleotides are TGCGCCAGCAGCCAAGATCTAGCAGTGACGGGCGACGAGCAGTACTTC. It specifies CASSQDLAVTGDEQYF.

The rearrangement links TRBV28 to TRBJ1-1; TRBD1 is a possible D gene (5 bases). The CDR3 is made up of 14 amino acids. CDR1 is MDHEN, CDR2 SYDVKM, per germline. V dropped 6 bases and J dropped 1 base, with 12 bases sitting between them. The CDR3 reads CASRVRGKNTEAFF. The DNA of the CDR3 is TGTGCCAGCAGGGTACGGGGGAAGAACACTGAAGCTTTCTTT.

V usage is TRBV7-3 and J usage is TRBJ1-1, with D maybe TRBD1 (6 bases). The V end was cut by 4 bases, the J end by 1 base, with 10 bases between. Germline V gives CDR1 SGHTA, CDR2 FQGTGA. The CDR3 sequence is 14 residues long. This chain's CDR3 is CASSSQGWNTEAFF. The CDR3 region has the DNA TGTGCCAGCAGCTCACAGGGTTGGAACACTGAAGCTTTCTTT.

This rearrangement joins TRBV6-5 to TRBJ1-6, with TRBD1 matching 7 bases. This CDR3 spans 14 amino acids. Trimming cost V 5 bases and J 9 bases; bases outside gene matches: 7. Germline V lookup: CDR1 MNHEY, CDR2 SVGAGI. CDR3 bases: TGTGCCAGCAGTCGACAGGGATTTGGTTCACCCCTCCACTTT. It specifies CASSRQGFGSPLHF.

The chain employs TRBV2 and TRBJ2-1; D perhaps matches TRBD1 (5 bases). Per the germline V gene, CDR1 is SNHLY and CDR2 is FYNNEI. CDR3 length: 11 residues. V lost 7 bases to trimming and J lost 9 bases, with 10 bases between them. The CDR3 loop reads CASNRWTEQFF. The CDR3 DNA follows: TGTGCCAGCAACAGGTGGACTGAGCAGTTCTTC.

V usage is TRBV5-1 and J usage is TRBJ2-1; D is undetermined. The V gene's germline CDR1 is SGHRS and CDR2 YFSETQ. Trimming took 4 bases from V and 0 from J, leaving 11 bases between them. The CDR3 is made up of 15 amino acids. CDR3 amino acids: CASSENGFSYNEQFF. The DNA of the CDR3 is TGCGCCAGCAGCGAAAACGGTTTCTCCTACAATGAGCAGTTCTTC.

This chain links TRBV7-9 with TRBJ2-1, with a weak D call TRBD2 (6 bases). The CDR3 has 15 amino acids. Germline V gene data show CDR1 as SEHNR and CDR2 as FQNEAQ (reference sequence). Trimming pared 5 bases from V and 6 bases from J, leaving 17 bases between. The CDR3 bases are TGTGCCAGCAGCGCCCTGGAGGGTGTGGGCAATGAGCAGTTCTTC. Translation: CASSALEGVGNEQFF.

This clone was detected only a few times. This chain links TRBV3-1 (or the pseudogene TRBV3-2) with TRBJ1-2; D is unclear. This CDR3 has 17 amino acids. V shed 4 bases and J shed 4 bases, with 22 bases lying between them. Germline CDR1 is LGHDT and CDR2 is YNNKEL (reference sequence). The CDR3 spells CASSPLMIGGTPYGYTF. The CDR3 DNA reads as TGTGCCAGCAGCCCCCTGATGATTGGAGGCACCCCCTATGGCTACACCTTC.

This chain joins TRBV28 and TRBJ2-7, with D possibly being TRBD1 (6 bases). The ends were cut back, 4 bases at V and 7 bases at J, with 14 bases in the middle. Germline lookup yields CDR1 MDHEN and CDR2 SYDVKM. The CDR3 consists of 13 residues. The CDR3 DNA is TGTGCCAGCAGTTACGACAGGTCCCCGGAGCAGTACTTC. This translates into CASSYDRSPEQYF.

The V gene is TRBV7-3, the J gene TRBJ1-1; D call uncertain. V was clipped by 5 bases and J by 8 bases, with 15 bases between them. In germline, CDR1 is SGHTA, CDR2 FQGTGA. The CDR3 extends over 13 amino acids. The CDR3 DNA is TGTGCCAGCAGCCCCCTTGGTTTGGCCGAAGCTTTCTTT. It encodes CASSPLGLAEAFF.

The V and J genes are TRBV29-1 and TRBJ2-7, with TRBD2 as a possible D gene (6 bases). V lost 3 bases, J lost 9 bases, and 15 bases lay in between. This CDR3 is 12 amino acids long. CDR1 is SQVTM and CDR2 is ANQGSEA in the germline V gene. The CDR3 reads CSVDGGSRGQYF. CDR3 sequence (DNA): TGCAGCGTTGACGGGGGATCAAGGGGGCAGTACTTC.

This chain uses TRBV27 with TRBJ2-2; D may be TRBD2 (5 bases). V was cut by 2 bases and J by 6 bases, with 16 bases left in between. In germline, CDR1 is MNHEY, CDR2 SMNVEV (reference sequence). The CDR3 covers 16 residues. The CDR3 is CASSLGAEPLAGELFF. DNA of the CDR3: TGTGCCAGCAGTTTAGGAGCGGAACCCTTGGCCGGGGAGCTGTTTTTT.

This chain connects TRBV9 to TRBJ1-1, with a tentative D call TRBD1 (6 bases). Trimming removed 3 bases at V and 1 base at J, with 10 bases between. Germline CDR1 and CDR2: SGDLS and YYNGEE. This CDR3 has 14 amino acids. CDR3 sequence reads: CASSARQENTEAFF. The CDR3, as DNA: TGTGCCAGCAGCGCACGACAGGAGAACACTGAAGCTTTCTTT.

V is TRBV19 and J is TRBJ2-1; no clear D. CDR3 length: 15 amino acids. Germline V CDR1 and CDR2: LNHDA, SQIVND (reference sequence). The V end was cut by 6 bases, the J end by 0 bases, with 12 bases between. The CDR3 loop reads CASRPLLSSYNEQFF. DNA of the CDR3: TGTGCCAGTAGGCCCCTCCTGAGCTCCTACAATGAGCAGTTCTTC.

This chain connects TRBV29-1 to TRBJ2-5; a possible D gene is TRBD1 (6 bases). The V and J ends lost 7 bases and 7 bases respectively, with 16 bases between them. This CDR3 has 12 amino acids. Per the germline V gene, CDR1 is SQVTM and CDR2 is ANQGSEA. The DNA of the CDR3 is TGCAGCGCGGCCCTAGGGGGTGGGACCCAGTACTTC. It is translated as CSAALGGGTQYF.

This clone was detected only once. The V and J genes are TRBV2 and TRBJ2-3, with D perhaps TRBD2 (6 bases). V lost 3 bases and J lost 2, with 15 bases in between. The CDR3 runs to 16 residues. Germline V gene data show CDR1 as SNHLY and CDR2 as FYNNEI. As DNA, the CDR3 is TGTGCCAGCAGTGACTTTGGGGGGTGGAACACAGATACGCAGTATTTT. Its translation is CASSDFGGWNTDTQYF.

The chain is built from TRBV4-2 and TRBJ1-1; D is ambiguous. The CDR3 totals 15 residues. Germline loops: CDR1 LGHNA, CDR2 YNFKEQ. With 0 bases removed from V and 4 bases from J, the gap between germline ends came to 12 bases. The CDR3 protein is CASSQDYNLFTEAFF. The CDR3 coding sequence is TGTGCCAGCAGCCAAGATTACAATTTGTTCACTGAAGCTTTCTTT.

The chain employs TRBV27 and TRBJ1-2; 7 bases are shared with TRBD1. This CDR3 is built from 17 residues. CDR1 is MNHEY, CDR2 SMNVEV, per germline (reference sequence). V shed 5 bases, J shed 1 base, and the junction held 13 bases outside the gene matches. CDR3 nucleotides: TGTGCCAGCAGTCCCCGACAGGGTTCAACCAGTAACTATGGCTACACCTTC. It codes for CASSPRQGSTSNYGYTF.

This clone came up a few times. Here the CDR3 reads CASSLVPAGGRDTQYF. For the CDR3, the DNA is TGTGCCAGCAGCTTAGTCCCGGCGGGAGGCAGAGATACGCAGTATTTT. V and J are TRBV11-2 and TRBJ2-3; 8 nucleotides agree with TRBD2. The CDR3 sequence is 16 residues long. V was clipped by 1 base and J by 5 bases; unmatched bases: 8. Germline assignment: CDR1 SGHAT and CDR2 FQNNGV.

The V and J genes are TRBV7-2 and TRBJ1-2; D might be TRBD1 (6 bases). The germline gives CDR1 SGHTA, CDR2 FQGNSA. This CDR3 contains 14 residues. V dropped 1 base and J dropped 7 bases, with 13 bases sitting between them. This chain's CDR3 is CASSLEGGAGGYTF. CDR3 DNA: TGTGCCAGCAGCTTAGAGGGGGGGGCTGGTGGCTACACCTTC.

This chain's CDR3 is CASSDRTGLAGGTGELFF. CDR3 DNA: TGTGCCAGCAGTGACAGGACGGGACTAGCGGGAGGGACCGGGGAGCTGTTTTTT. J is TRBJ2-2 and V is TRBV6-1, with 16 bases fitting TRBD2. CDR1 MNHNS and CDR2 SASEGT come from the germline V gene. With 3 bases clipped from V and 5 bases from J, the junction kept 6 bases outside the gene matches. The CDR3 is made up of 18 amino acids.

The rearrangement uses TRBV10-1 and TRBJ2-1; 8 nucleotides line up with TRBD1. Trimming at V came to 6 bases and at J to 0 bases, leaving 10 bases not matched to a gene. CDR3 size: 17 residues. Germline-derived CDR1 and CDR2 are WNHNN and SYGVQD (reference sequence). In DNA, the CDR3 is TGCGCCAGCAGCCCGCGGGACAGGCAAAGCTCCTACAATGAGCAGTTCTTC. It codes for CASSPRDRQSSYNEQFF.

Concerning this clone itself: The same CDR3 is also encoded by other DNA sequences in this sample. The chain is built from TRBV5-1 and TRBJ1-1, with 8 bases matching TRBD1. The CDR3 covers 14 residues. Trimming cost V 6 bases and J 1 base; bases outside gene matches: 5. Germline-derived CDR1 and CDR2 are SGHRS and YFSETQ. The CDR3 reads CASNRDRQNTEAFF. The DNA of the CDR3 is TGCGCCAGCAACCGGGACAGGCAGAACACTGAAGCTTTCTTT.

This chain links TRBV30 with TRBJ2-2; TRBD1 aligns across 7 bases. V shed 2 bases, J shed 4 bases, and the junction held 13 bases outside the gene matches. Per the germline V gene, CDR1 is GTSNPN and CDR2 is SVGIG (reference sequence). The CDR3 is made up of 17 amino acids. The CDR3 DNA follows: TGTGCCTGGAGTAGGGAAAGACAGGGTACTGGCACCGGGGAGCTGTTTTTT. Its translation: CAWSRERQGTGTGELFF. Variable domain in full (rest from reference TRBV30 and TRBJ2-2): SQTIHQWPATLVQPVGSPLSLECTVEGTSNPNLYWYRQAAGRGLQLLFYSVGIGQISSEVPQNLSASRPQDRQFILSSKKLLLSDSGFYLCAWSRERQGTGTGELFFGEGSRLTVL.

The V call is TRBV12-5, the J call TRBJ2-3, with TRBD2 identical over 9 bases. This CDR3 comprises 16 residues. Germline CDR1 reads LGHNT; CDR2 reads FRNRAP. V lost 4 bases, J lost 0 bases, and 5 bases stayed unmatched. The CDR3 reads CASGSPSGGSTDTQYF. The CDR3 DNA follows: TGTGCTAGTGGTTCCCCGAGCGGGGGGAGCACAGATACGCAGTATTTT.

This chain links TRBV25-1 with TRBJ1-6; TRBD1 aligns across 9 bases. V trimming: 5 bases; J trimming: 10 bases; junction bases outside the gene matches: 9. The CDR3 is 15 residues long. Germline V gives CDR1 MGHDK, CDR2 SYGVNS. DNA for the CDR3: TGTGCCAGCAGTCCCGGGACAGGGTGGGGATCACCCCTCCACTTT. It translates to CASSPGTGWGSPLHF.

The chain combines TRBV6-5 with TRBJ1-1; D is ambiguous. The CDR3 extends over 13 amino acids. V was shortened by 0 bases and J by 12 bases, with 14 bases between the two germline ends. Per germline, CDR1 MNHEY and CDR2 SVGAGI. The CDR3: CASSYSGNPRTFF. In DNA, the CDR3 is TGTGCCAGCAGTTACTCTGGCAACCCGAGGACTTTCTTT.

The rearrangement joins TRBV6-5 to TRBJ2-5; D is possibly TRBD1 (6 bases). Deletions cut 7 bases from V and 5 bases from J, with 17 bases between. Looked up from germline, CDR1 is MNHEY and CDR2 is SVGAGI. CDR3 length equals 14 residues. CDR3 in amino acids: CASTTWGPGETQYF. DNA for the CDR3: TGTGCCAGCACCACCTGGGGGCCCGGGGAGACCCAGTACTTC.